Presented here are 27 T cell receptor beta chains from one specimen sequenced in a study of blood T cells in healthy people across ages. PCR was performed a second time for about 7 to 12 cycles using a sample-barcoded 5' primer and a J-beta primer mix. TCRdb itself ran the 5' RACE reads through MiXCR, one entry per CDR3 protein. The sample contains about 970,000 distinct CDR3 sequences, roughly half of which appear only once. Sample: blood. All receptors derive from a woman aged 55-75 years in good health.

The chain has TRBV12-3 or TRBV12-4 and TRBJ2-3, with 7 positions matching TRBD2. The CDR3 is made up of 20 amino acids. With V trimmed by 7 bases and J by 1 base, 23 bases remained unmatched. The CDR3 loop reads CASISFDSGPLFSGTDTQYF. As DNA, the CDR3 is TGTGCCAGCATTTCCTTTGATAGCGGGCCGCTATTTTCGGGCACAGATACGCAGTATTTT.

The chain couples TRBV14 to TRBJ2-1, with 7 bases that match TRBD2. Trimming at V came to 4 bases and at J to 8 bases, leaving 8 bases not matched to a gene. The V gene's germline CDR1 is SGHDN and CDR2 FVKESK. The CDR3 spans 14 residues. This chain's CDR3 is CASSPQAGWDEQFF. The CDR3, as DNA: TGTGCCAGCAGCCCTCAAGCGGGATGGGATGAGCAGTTCTTC.

The V gene is TRBV12-3 or TRBV12-4, the J gene TRBJ2-4; D call uncertain. Trimming left V 11 bases short and J 5 bases short, with 13 bases between. The CDR3 has 12 residues. The CDR3 region is CASGVAENIQYF. The CDR3 DNA is TGTGCCTCTGGGGTGGCGGAAAACATTCAGTACTTC.

The gene calls are TRBV4-2 and TRBJ2-7; 10 positions match TRBD2. Losses at the gene ends were 0 bases for V and 7 bases for J; bases not matched to a gene: 3. The CDR3 is made up of 14 amino acids. Looked up from germline, CDR1 is LGHNA and CDR2 is YNFKEQ. The CDR3 is CASSQDLAGAEQYF. CDR3 DNA: TGTGCCAGCAGCCAAGATCTAGCGGGAGCTGAGCAGTACTTC.

This clonotype has at least ten counts. This chain links TRBV12-3 or TRBV12-4 with TRBJ2-7; possibly TRBD2 for D (6 bases). The CDR3 totals 14 residues. V lost 3 bases and J lost 2, with 11 bases in between. CDR3 DNA: TGTGCCAGCAGTTTTGGGGGACTTGCCTACGAGCAGTACTTC. Residues: CASSFGGLAYEQYF.

This chain joins TRBV10-3 and TRBJ2-1; D call uncertain. The V gene's germline CDR1 is ENHRY and CDR2 SYGVKD. The CDR3 has 13 amino acids. The V end was cut by 3 bases, the J end by 2 bases, with 5 bases between. The CDR3 here is CAISDNPYNEQFF. The CDR3 DNA sequence: TGTGCCATCAGTGATAACCCCTACAATGAGCAGTTCTTC.

V gene TRBV20-1 combines with J gene TRBJ2-1, with D possibly TRBD2 on 5 matching bases. The germline V and J ends were trimmed by 5 bases and 8 bases, with 13 bases remaining between them. The V gene's germline CDR1 is DFQATT and CDR2 SNEGSKA (reference sequence). The CDR3 loop spans 12 amino acids. CDR3 sequence: CSAETGRDEQFF. CDR3 coding DNA: TGCAGTGCTGAGACCGGGCGGGATGAGCAGTTCTTC.

The chain uses TRBV28 and TRBJ1-4; possible D gene TRBD1, 6 bases. Per the germline V gene, CDR1 is MDHEN and CDR2 is SYDVKM. The CDR3 runs to 14 residues. Trimming pared 3 bases from V and 7 bases from J, leaving 12 bases between. DNA for the CDR3: TGTGCCAGCAGTTTGCCGGGGGCGGGTGAAAAACTGTTTTTT. Translation: CASSLPGAGEKLFF.

The chain links TRBV7-6 to TRBJ2-1; the match to TRBD2 covers 12 bases. The V segment lost 1 base and the J segment 6 bases; nucleotides outside the gene matches: 7. Germline V gives CDR1 SGHVS, CDR2 FNYEAQ. The CDR3 covers 17 residues. CDR3 nucleotide sequence: TGTGCCAGCAGCTTAGTACTAGCGGGAGGTGGCTCCAATGAGCAGTTCTTC. Translating it yields CASSLVLAGGGSNEQFF.

This chain links TRBV6-6 with TRBJ1-2; 8 bases are shared with TRBD1. CDR3 length equals 15 residues. Germline lookup yields CDR1 MNHNY and CDR2 SVGAGI (reference sequence). The V segment lost 8 bases and the J segment 0 bases; nucleotides outside the gene matches: 8. DNA of the CDR3: TGTGCCAGCGAAGGGACAGGCGCGACTAACTATGGCTACACCTTC. Amino acids: CASEGTGATNYGYTF.

This clonotype showed up just a few times. The V gene is TRBV10-3, the J gene TRBJ2-7; D gene uncertain. The germline V and J ends were trimmed by 2 bases and 7 bases, with 12 bases remaining between them. In germline, CDR1 is ENHRY, CDR2 SYGVKD. This CDR3 is 13 amino acids long. CDR3 coding DNA: TGTGCCATCAGTGAGCCCCCCCCGCGAGAGCAGTACTTC. Its translation: CAISEPPPREQYF.

For this clonotype: This may come from a read error, since a much larger clone is one base off. The chain combines TRBV7-9 with TRBJ2-7; maybe TRBD1 (5 bases). The CDR3 spans 15 residues. Per the germline V gene, CDR1 is SEHNR and CDR2 is FQNEAQ (reference sequence). The V gene lost 5 bases and the J gene lost 5 bases, with 19 bases spanning the gap. CDR3 nucleotides: TGTGCCAGCAGCATTGGGCCCGAGAGGACACACGAGCAGTACTTC. Translation gives CASSIGPERTHEQYF.

The chain couples TRBV6-1 to TRBJ2-1; D call uncertain. The CDR3 has 11 amino acids. Germline lookup yields CDR1 MNHNS and CDR2 SASEGT. V dropped 2 bases and J dropped 15 bases, with 11 bases sitting between them. CDR3 sequence reads: CASSELEKSFF. The CDR3 coding sequence is TGTGCCAGCAGTGAACTTGAGAAGTCGTTCTTC.

This clonotype has more than one count but fewer than ten. The chain employs TRBV5-1 and TRBJ2-5; 13 positions agree with TRBD2. The tail of the sequence fits TRBJ2-7 better, so the J call may be wrong. CDR3 length equals 16 residues. Germline V gives CDR1 SGHRS, CDR2 YFSETQ. The CDR3 loop is CASSSWTSGRVNEQYF. The CDR3 DNA reads TGCGCCAGCAGCTCCTGGACTAGCGGGAGAGTCAACGAGCAGTACTTC.

The chain recombines TRBV5-6 with TRBJ2-5, with 10 bases that match TRBD2. The CDR3 sequence is 15 residues long. Germline V gives CDR1 SGHDT, CDR2 YYEEEE. With 1 base clipped from V and 3 bases from J, the junction kept 3 bases outside the gene matches. The CDR3, as DNA: TGTGCCAGCAGCTTGCCGCTAGCGGGAGAAGAGACCCAGTACTTC. Its protein product is CASSLPLAGEETQYF.

J is TRBJ1-1 and V is TRBV7-9; weak D call: TRBD1 (5 bases). Germline CDR1 SEHNR, CDR2 FQNEAQ (reference sequence). The CDR3 runs 15 residues. Trimming stripped 1 base from V and 1 base from J, with 10 bases between. CDR3 sequence (DNA): TGTGCCAGCAGCTTAGAGGAGGGGCGGAACACTGAAGCTTTCTTT. Translation gives CASSLEEGRNTEAFF.

The chain carries TRBV20-1 and TRBJ1-4; TRBD1 agrees at 7 bases. Germline loops: CDR1 DFQATT, CDR2 SNEGSKA (reference sequence). V lost 1 base to trimming and J lost 3 bases; unmatched junction nucleotides: 11. The CDR3 has 17 residues. CDR3 region: CSARAPGGASSNEKLFF. CDR3 sequence (DNA): TGCAGTGCTAGAGCTCCAGGGGGGGCCAGTTCTAATGAAAAACTGTTTTTT.

As to this clonotype: Relative to the germline gene, one junction end is altered; a read error may explain this. The chain couples TRBV7-2 to TRBJ2-1; D possibly corresponds to TRBD1 (6 bases). CDR1 and CDR2 from the germline V gene are SGHTA and FQGNSA. CDR3 size: 16 residues. CDR3 sequence (DNA): TGTGCCAGCAGCTTTAACAGGGTAAGCTCCTACATTGAGCAGTTCTTC. Its translation: CASSFNRVSSYIEQFF.

This clonotype was detected once. This chain connects TRBV30 to TRBJ2-2; D tentatively fits TRBD1 or TRBD2 (6 bases each). Deletions cut 4 bases from V and 5 bases from J, with 14 bases between. The CDR3 is 14 residues long. Germline loops: CDR1 GTSNPN, CDR2 SVGIG (reference sequence). CDR3 sequence reads: CAWNTDSGTGELFF. The CDR3 region has the DNA TGTGCCTGGAATACGGACAGCGGGACCGGGGAGCTGTTTTTT.

J is TRBJ2-7 and V is TRBV4-1, with D possibly called TRBD1 or TRBD2 (5 bases each). The CDR3 spans 17 residues. Germline loops: CDR1 MGHRA, CDR2 YSYEKL. Trimming shortened V by 1 base and J by 10 bases, and 26 bases separated the two germline ends. The CDR3 DNA is TGCGCCAGCAGCCAAGGCCCCTATCCCGGGGCGGATGGGGTTCAGTACTTC. Its translation is CASSQGPYPGADGVQYF.

The J gene is TRBJ2-1, the V gene TRBV15; 9 bases are a match to TRBD2. V shed 2 bases and J 0 bases; nucleotides not matched to a gene: 17. Germline V lookup: CDR1 LNHNV, CDR2 YYDKDF (reference sequence). The CDR3 is made up of 21 amino acids. CDR3 DNA sequence: TGTGCCACCAGCAGACCCCGCGGGAGGGGGACTTTCGGAAGCTCCTACAATGAGCAGTTCTTC. It is translated as CATSRPRGRGTFGSSYNEQFF.

This clonotype was counted only a few times. The J gene is TRBJ2-1, the V gene TRBV20-1; 8 bases match TRBD2. V lost 3 bases to trimming and J lost 7 bases; unmatched junction nucleotides: 8. Germline values: CDR1 DFQATT, CDR2 SNEGSKA (reference sequence). This CDR3 is 14 amino acids long. This chain's CDR3 is CSASAGRAENEQFF. The CDR3 DNA follows: TGCAGTGCTAGTGCCGGGAGGGCGGAGAATGAGCAGTTCTTC.

This clonotype was detected a few times. The rearrangement joins TRBV12-3 or TRBV12-4 to TRBJ1-4, with TRBD1 as a possible D gene (5 bases). The CDR3 length is 16 residues. Between the trimmed V and J ends, which lost 4 bases and 4 bases, there was a span of 16 bases. The CDR3 bases are TGTGCCAGCAGTTGGGGGACGACGGTTTTTAATGAAAAACTGTTTTTT. Translation: CASSWGTTVFNEKLFF.

CDR3 sequence: CATSTAYKNIQYF. The CDR3 nucleotides read TGTGCCACTTCGACGGCCTACAAAAACATTCAGTACTTC. The V and J genes are TRBV19 and TRBJ2-4; D is uncertain. Germline loops: CDR1 LNHDA, CDR2 SQIVND (reference sequence). The CDR3 sequence is 13 residues long. V was shortened by 10 bases and J by 3 bases, with 13 bases between the two germline ends.

This chain links TRBV4-1 with TRBJ2-3, with no clear D. There are 17 residues in the CDR3. Trimming left V 0 bases short and J 2 bases short, with 15 bases between. Germline assignment: CDR1 MGHRA and CDR2 YSYEKL. The CDR3 loop reads CASSQEMVKGYTDTQYF. The CDR3 DNA follows: TGCGCCAGCAGCCAAGAGATGGTAAAGGGCTACACAGATACGCAGTATTTT.

V usage is TRBV20-1 and J usage is TRBJ2-7; 7 bases match TRBD1. The CDR3 is 15 amino acids. The germline V gene has CDR1 DFQATT and CDR2 SNEGSKA (reference sequence). After removal of 7 bases from V and 9 bases from J, the junction contained 21 bases not matched to a gene. The CDR3 spells CSVDRTGTARGAQYF. The CDR3, as DNA: TGCAGTGTCGACAGGACCGGGACAGCCCGGGGCGCGCAGTACTTC.

This chain uses TRBV6-5 with TRBJ1-1; the D is unclear. V gave up 0 bases and J gave up 0 bases, with 8 bases separating them. Germline V CDR1 and CDR2: MNHEY, SVGAGI. This CDR3 is built from 15 residues. CDR3 DNA: TGTGCCAGCAGTTACTCTCCGGTTATGAACACTGAAGCTTTCTTT. This encodes CASSYSPVMNTEAFF.